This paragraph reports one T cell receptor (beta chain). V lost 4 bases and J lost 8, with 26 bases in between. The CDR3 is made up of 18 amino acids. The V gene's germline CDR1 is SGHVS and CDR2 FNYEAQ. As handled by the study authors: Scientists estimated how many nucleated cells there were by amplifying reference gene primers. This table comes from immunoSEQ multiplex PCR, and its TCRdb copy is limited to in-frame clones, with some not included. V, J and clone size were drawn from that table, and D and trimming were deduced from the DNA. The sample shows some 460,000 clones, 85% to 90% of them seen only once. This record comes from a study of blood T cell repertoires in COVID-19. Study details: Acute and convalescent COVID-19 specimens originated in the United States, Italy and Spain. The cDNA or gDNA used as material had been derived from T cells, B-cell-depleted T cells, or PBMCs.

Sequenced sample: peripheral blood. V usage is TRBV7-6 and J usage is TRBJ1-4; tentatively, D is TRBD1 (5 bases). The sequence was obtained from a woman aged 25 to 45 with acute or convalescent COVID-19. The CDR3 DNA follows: TGTGCCAGCAGCTCCCGGCAAGGTGGGGCGCGTGCAGGAGAAAAACTGTTTTTT. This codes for CASSSRQGGARAGEKLFF.